This T cell receptor (beta chain) comes out of a study of blood T cell repertoires in COVID-19. The CDR3 runs to 14 residues. The V and J ends lost 4 bases and 2 bases respectively, with 11 bases between them. Germline values: CDR1 SGHRS, CDR2 YFSETQ. Only in-frame clones appear in the TCRdb table, and some are missing; sequencing was by immunoSEQ multiplex PCR. This sample yields about 160,000 clones, of which about 84% are seen a single time; around 5.9% belongs to the top ten. The sample comprised PBMCs or T cells enriched from blood (not recorded which). The rearrangement links TRBV5-1 to TRBJ2-3, with D tentatively TRBD1 (7 bases). This TCR was recovered from a man between 35 and 55 years old who had recovered from COVID-19. In DNA, the CDR3 is TGCGCCAGCAGCGCGGGACAGAACACAGATACGCAGTATTTT. Amino acids: CASSAGQNTDTQYF.